The rows below give T cell receptor beta chains drawn from one sample of a study of T-cell reconstitution after alpha-beta-depleted transplantation in children. In TCRdb, the PCR reads were re-called with MiXCR into one record per CDR3 protein. The repertoire includes hundreds of thousands of distinct CDR3 sequences, approximately 17% of them detected once, and 0.8% to 1.1% sits in the top ten. The material sequenced was PBMCs from the stem cell graft donor, taken from the stem cell graft. Source of these receptors: a human donor who donated a stem cell graft to a child with acute myeloid leukemia. Each CDR3 is given without its conserved first and last residue. Each record gives: D gene, V gene, clone size, CDR3 protein. The D gene is left open where the match is weak. Rows may omit the clone size; those that give it use once, few, many or a size class.

>.|TRBV5-1|.
ASTREGANTGELF
>.|TRBV7-9|few
ASSLASGPGGTEAF
>TRBD2|TRBV6-2/TRBV6-3|many
ASATRLAAY
>TRBD2|TRBV6-5|.
ASSPTSGGPFTDTQY
>.|TRBV15|few
ATSRDIRTNEKLF
>TRBD1|TRBV5-6|few
ASRSNRGYEQY
>TRBD2|TRBV4-3|.
ASSQAFVTSGGTDTQY
>.|TRBV7-2|many
ASSLAHLEQF
>.|TRBV5-5|many
ASSLVVYEQF
>.|TRBV5-1|few
ASSLAGAVNFQETQY
>.|TRBV20-1|many
SAKGGTGELF
>.|TRBV30|.
AWSVVLEITGELF
>TRBD1|TRBV29-1|many
SVLTGEETQY
>.|TRBV20-1|many
SFRAGPTSTDTQY
>.|TRBV20-1|many
SASNSNSGNTIY
>TRBD1|TRBV7-9|many
ASSAGTGLVGSYEQY
>.|TRBV7-8|.
ASSRMGRGGETQY
>.|TRBV19|few
ASSTIGGLRANTEAF
>.|TRBV7-2|few
ASSPSGVGQGIYEQY
>.|TRBV29-1|.
SVEGAADTQY
>.|TRBV29-1|many
SVEGVGRAVGELF
>TRBD1|TRBV20-1|many
SARGEQGARKLF
>TRBD1|TRBV18|.
ASSPTRDRGHETQY
>.|TRBV6-5|.
ASSYPATRDTLSNQPQH
>.|TRBV7-4|.
ASSLVVENDYGYT
>.|TRBV29-1|many
SVEGQGNYGYT
>.|TRBV7-2|few
ASSPDGRLRGGGYT
>.|TRBV7-9|few
ASSLSGRKAF
>.|TRBV6-2/TRBV6-3|.
ASSYGVWGNQPQH
>.|TRBV6-5|many
ASSYRADSYEQY
>TRBD2|TRBV24-1|.
ATSDSGTSGGAYNEQF
>.|TRBV7-9|.
ASSLMTDEAF
>.|TRBV20-1|many
SAHLRETRSDNEQF
>.|TRBV5-5|.
ASSLAVQGNRPGNTIY
>.|TRBV6-1|few
ASSEESSGTSTDTQY
>TRBD1|TRBV7-2|many
ASRRQGESEKLF
>.|TRBV13|many
ASSSSRAGEQETQY
>TRBD1|TRBV28|few
ASSRRTGAKNIQY
>.|TRBV20-1|many
SAYWERGYTDTQY
>TRBD2|TRBV7-2|many
ASSPGTTMRTGELF
>TRBD1|TRBV20-1|.
SARGGQGRTEAF
>.|TRBV20-1|few
SADGRDFTYNEQF
>TRBD1|TRBV27|.
ASRDGTGPHQPQH
>.|TRBV27|few
ASSLSPDIPQETQY
>TRBD1|TRBV9|many
ASSGPGQGATEAF
>.|TRBV18|.
ASSLQDGHNEQF
>.|TRBV20-1|many
SAREKGFGEAF
>.|TRBV29-1|few
SAEGQAPNYGYT
>.|TRBV20-1|many
SARLSGTTDEQY
>.|TRBV7-9|few
ASSLLLGSNEQF
>.|TRBV6-4|many
ASSDRLTDTQY
>.|TRBV7-7|.
ASSPLAPANSGNTIY
>TRBD1|TRBV7-2|.
ASSPDRGSSPLH
>.|TRBV5-1|many
ASSRNPGVTTDTQY